These 28 T cell receptor beta chains were all obtained from the same sample, sequenced in a study of STAT5B mutations in CD4+ large granular lymphocyte leukemia. The table came from immunoSEQ multiplex PCR; TCRdb's copy has only in-frame clones and leaves some out. Among 31,000 or so clones, 60% to 80% were seen once, and the ten largest hold about 0.3%. The sequencing sample was made of CD4+ T cells from blood buffy coats. The receptors here all came from a human donor in good health.

V is TRBV5-1 and J is TRBJ2-2; TRBD1 agrees at 7 bases. This CDR3 spans 15 amino acids. V was pared by 3 bases and J by 3 bases, with 5 bases of the junction left unmatched. Germline V CDR1 and CDR2: SGHRS, YFSETQ. The CDR3 loop reads CASSSGTAYTGELFF. CDR3 DNA sequence: TGCGCCAGCAGCTCTGGGACAGCCTACACCGGGGAGCTGTTTTTT. The entire variable domain, with the rest obtained from reference TRBV5-1 and TRBJ2-2, is as follows: KAGVTQTPRYLIKTRGQQVTLSCSPISGHRSVSWYQQTPGQGLQFLFEYFSETQRNKGNFPGRFSGRQFSNSRSEMNVSTLELGDSALYLCASSSGTAYTGELFFGEGSRLTVL.

The genes are TRBV7-8 and TRBJ2-7, with D maybe TRBD2 (6 bases). The CDR3 totals 15 residues. Deletions cut 3 bases from V and 3 bases from J, with 15 bases between. Germline V gives CDR1 SGHVS, CDR2 FQNEAQ. The CDR3 coding sequence is TGTGCCAGCAGCTTTGCGGGACCTCGCGACTACGAGCAGTACTTC. This translates into CASSFAGPRDYEQYF. Filled out from reference TRBV7-8 and TRBJ2-7, the complete variable domain reads GAGVSQSPRYKVAKRGQDVALRCDPISGHVSLFWYQQALGQGPEFLTYFQNEAQLDKSGLPSDRFFAERPEGSVSTLKIQRTQQEDSAVYLCASSFAGPRDYEQYFGPGTRLTVT.

The V call is TRBV30, the J call TRBJ2-1; possible D gene TRBD2, 5 bases. Trimming removed 2 bases from V and 5 bases from J, with 19 bases in between. This CDR3 is built from 16 residues. Germline V gene data show CDR1 as GTSNPN and CDR2 as SVGIG (reference sequence). CDR3 amino acids: CAWSHILRGVDNEQFF. The CDR3 DNA reads TGTGCCTGGAGTCACATCCTCCGGGGAGTAGACAATGAGCAGTTCTTC.

This chain connects TRBV6-6 to TRBJ2-2; D unresolved. CDR3 length equals 11 residues. The germline V and J ends were trimmed by 7 bases and 5 bases, with 5 bases remaining between them. Germline CDR1 is MNHNY and CDR2 is SVGAGI (reference sequence). CDR3 loop: CASKGTGELFF. The CDR3 DNA is TGTGCCAGCAAGGGAACCGGGGAGCTGTTTTTT.

The rearrangement joins TRBV6-5 to TRBJ1-4; tentative D call: TRBD1 (5 bases). The CDR3 length is 14 residues. Germline CDR1 is MNHEY and CDR2 is SVGAGI. V was trimmed by 4 bases and J by 6 bases, leaving 12 bases between them. Here the CDR3 reads CASSSSIGDEKLFF. The CDR3 bases are TGTGCCAGCAGTTCGTCTATAGGGGATGAAAAACTGTTTTTT.

The chain couples TRBV28 to TRBJ1-4; D call uncertain. V lost 0 bases and J 8 bases, leaving 7 bases between the germline ends. Germline-derived CDR1 and CDR2 are MDHEN and SYDVKM. There are 13 residues in the CDR3. The CDR3 DNA reads TGTGCCAGCAGTTTATGGGAGCAAGAAAAACTGTTTTTT. This translates into CASSLWEQEKLFF.

The CDR3 DNA is TGTGCCAGCAGTCTCCTCGGCCGGGCGGGGTTTTACGAGCAGTACTTC. This codes for CASSLLGRAGFYEQYF. This rearrangement joins TRBV27 to TRBJ2-7; D possibly corresponds to TRBD2 (6 bases). The CDR3 spans 16 residues. Per the germline V gene, CDR1 is MNHEY and CDR2 is SMNVEV (reference sequence). Trimming cost V 5 bases and J 4 bases, with 21 bases left between them.

This clone was recorded only once. V is TRBV6-5 and J is TRBJ2-5, with TRBD1 matching 7 bases. This CDR3 has 14 residues. Trimming at V came to 5 bases and at J to 2 bases, leaving 5 bases not matched to a gene. In germline, CDR1 is MNHEY, CDR2 SVGAGI. CDR3 coding DNA: TGTGCCAGCAGTGGGACAGCGAAACAAGAGACCCAGTACTTC. Encoded protein: CASSGTAKQETQYF.

The chain links TRBV7-2 to TRBJ1-5; no firm D call. The CDR3 spans 15 residues. The germline V and J ends were trimmed by 0 bases and 2 bases, with 8 bases remaining between them. Germline-derived CDR1 and CDR2 are SGHTA and FQGNSA. DNA for the CDR3: TGTGCCAGCAGCTTAGCCACCGGGCGCAATCAGCCCCAGCATTTT. It encodes CASSLATGRNQPQHF.

This chain joins TRBV7-9 and TRBJ2-1; TRBD2 is a possible D gene (6 bases). Trimming pared 5 bases from V and 5 bases from J, leaving 28 bases between. The CDR3 runs 19 residues. CDR1 and CDR2 from the germline V gene are SEHNR and FQNEAQ (reference sequence). The CDR3 here is CASSGNEELRGEKNNEQFF. CDR3 sequence (DNA): TGTGCCAGCAGCGGAAATGAGGAGTTGCGGGGAGAAAAGAACAATGAGCAGTTCTTC. The complete variable domain, with remaining parts taken from reference TRBV7-9 and TRBJ2-1, reads DTGVSQNPRHKITKRGQNVTFRCDPISEHNRLYWYRQTLGQGPEFLTYFQNEAQLEKSRLLSDRFSAERPKGSFSTLEIQRTEQGDSAMYLCASSGNEELRGEKNNEQFFGPGTRLTVL.

J is TRBJ2-2 and V is TRBV9; the match to TRBD2 covers 11 bases. With 0 bases clipped from V and 5 bases from J, the junction kept 6 bases outside the gene matches. CDR1 is SGDLS and CDR2 is YYNGEE in the germline V gene. This CDR3 spans 17 amino acids. CDR3 in DNA: TGTGCCAGCAGCGTAGGGCTAGCGGGAGGATTTACCGGGGAGCTGTTTTTT. This encodes CASSVGLAGGFTGELFF.

The V call is TRBV30, the J call TRBJ1-6; no clear D. The CDR3 sequence is 13 residues long. The V end lost 3 bases, the J end lost 7 bases, and 10 bases lay between the germline ends. Germline V gene data show CDR1 as GTSNPN and CDR2 as SVGIG (reference sequence). The CDR3 sequence is CAWRSGFNSPLHF. The CDR3 coding sequence is TGTGCCTGGAGGAGTGGATTCAATTCACCCCTCCACTTT.

This chain connects TRBV11-2 to TRBJ2-7, with TRBD1 matching over 8 bases. The CDR3 is made up of 14 amino acids. With 8 bases clipped from V and 6 bases from J, the junction kept 12 bases outside the gene matches. Germline V gene data show CDR1 as SGHAT and CDR2 as FQNNGV. CDR3 protein: CASRRTGRRPEQYF. The CDR3 DNA reads as TGTGCCAGCCGTCGGACAGGGCGGCGACCCGAGCAGTACTTC.

V and J are TRBV18 and TRBJ2-4; D might be TRBD1 (6 bases). The V gene's germline CDR1 is KGHSH and CDR2 LQKENI. This CDR3 comprises 14 residues. Trimming took 3 bases from V and 8 from J, leaving 14 bases between them. The CDR3: CASSPAAGEDIQYF. The CDR3 bases are TGTGCCAGCTCACCCGCGGCAGGGGAAGACATTCAGTACTTC.

The chain recombines TRBV11-2 with TRBJ2-2; no reliable D call. CDR1 SGHAT and CDR2 FQNNGV come from the germline V gene. CDR3 length equals 18 residues. V shed 1 base and J shed 2 bases, with 17 bases lying between them. CDR3 in amino acids: CASSLGHRFDTNTGELFF. The CDR3 DNA sequence: TGTGCCAGCAGCTTAGGCCATCGATTCGACACAAACACCGGGGAGCTGTTTTTT.

The chain recombines TRBV5-1 with TRBJ1-1; D unclear. CDR3 length: 14 residues. Per the germline V gene, CDR1 is SGHRS and CDR2 is YFSETQ. Trimming stripped 2 bases from V and 1 base from J, with 9 bases between. CDR3 residues: CASSFFQQNTEAFF. For the CDR3, the DNA is TGCGCCAGCAGCTTTTTCCAGCAGAACACTGAAGCTTTCTTT.

CDR3 DNA: TGCGCCAGCAGCTTGATGACAGCGAGCTCTGGAAACACCATATATTTT. Translation: CASSLMTASSGNTIYF. V gene TRBV5-1 combines with J gene TRBJ1-3, with D tentatively TRBD1 (5 bases). Germline V gene lookup returns CDR1 SGHRS and CDR2 YFSETQ. The CDR3 extends over 16 amino acids. Trimming shortened V by 1 base and J by 0 bases, and 11 bases separated the two germline ends.

The chain employs TRBV2 and TRBJ2-2; D gene uncertain. The V gene lost 4 bases and the J gene lost 2 bases, with 11 bases spanning the gap. This CDR3 is built from 15 residues. Looked up from germline, CDR1 is SNHLY and CDR2 is FYNNEI. The CDR3 reads CASSGVAQNTGELFF. The CDR3 DNA reads as TGTGCCAGCAGTGGGGTTGCCCAAAACACCGGGGAGCTGTTTTTT.

The V and J genes are TRBV9 and TRBJ2-5, with D unclear. CDR1 SGDLS and CDR2 YYNGEE come from the germline V gene. V lost 0 bases, J lost 4 bases, and 13 bases lay in between. The CDR3 loop spans 15 amino acids. CDR3 in DNA: TGTGCCAGCAGCGTAGATTTTGGTCAAGGAGAGACCCAGTACTTC. This sequence encodes CASSVDFGQGETQYF.

This chain connects TRBV29-1 to TRBJ2-5, with TRBD2 matching over 9 bases. V lost 4 bases and J lost 7; bases outside the gene matches: 16. The CDR3 has 16 residues. The germline CDR1 and CDR2 sequences are SQVTM and ANQGSEA. The CDR3: CSVVPTSGGAGGTQYF. The CDR3 region has the DNA TGCAGCGTTGTCCCGACTAGCGGAGGCGCGGGAGGGACCCAGTACTTC.

This clone came up a few times. The chain recombines TRBV7-9 with TRBJ2-1, with 9 bases aligning to TRBD1. Germline CDR1 reads SEHNR; CDR2 reads FQNEAQ (reference sequence). The CDR3 runs to 15 residues. The V and J ends lost 5 bases and 8 bases, in that order; junction bases with no gene match: 10. The CDR3 spells CASSPPGQGWYEQFF. The CDR3 region has the DNA TGTGCCAGCAGCCCCCCGGGACAGGGATGGTATGAGCAGTTCTTC. Drawing the rest from reference TRBV7-9 and TRBJ2-1, the complete variable domain is DTGVSQNPRHKITKRGQNVTFRCDPISEHNRLYWYRQTLGQGPEFLTYFQNEAQLEKSRLLSDRFSAERPKGSFSTLEIQRTEQGDSAMYLCASSPPGQGWYEQFFGPGTRLTVL.

This clone was picked up one time. The chain combines TRBV28 with TRBJ1-2, with D possibly matching TRBD1 (6 bases). Trimming removed 8 bases at V and 8 bases at J, with 24 bases between. The CDR3 is 15 amino acids. In germline, CDR1 is MDHEN, CDR2 SYDVKM. CDR3 DNA: TGTGCCAGCCGAACCGGAACCCAGGGGAATAAGGGCTACACCTTC. This encodes CASRTGTQGNKGYTF.

This clone was seen a few times. This chain links TRBV7-6 with TRBJ1-5; D is unresolved. Germline CDR1 is SGHVS and CDR2 is FNYEAQ. CDR3 length equals 12 residues. The ends were cut back, 5 bases at V and 9 bases at J, with 11 bases in the middle. The CDR3: CASSPIVGPQHF. CDR3 DNA sequence: TGTGCCAGCAGCCCTATTGTAGGGCCCCAGCATTTT.

With regard to this clone: A junction end diverges from the germline sequence, so it may reflect a read error. The V gene is TRBV20-1, the J gene TRBJ1-1, with D tentatively TRBD1 (6 bases). The CDR3 covers 11 residues. From germline, CDR1 is DFQATT and CDR2 SNEGSKA (reference sequence). The CDR3 sequence: CSAQPGDKRLF. Written as DNA, the CDR3 is TGCAGTGCTCAACCCGGGGACAAACGGCTGTTT.

The CDR3 loop reads CALPDTQYF. The DNA for the CDR3 is TGCGCCCTACCAGATACGCAGTATTTT. V usage is TRBV10-2 and J usage is TRBJ2-3; D remains ambiguous. This CDR3 region has 9 residues. Trimming took 11 bases from V and 4 from J, leaving 4 bases between them. Germline CDR1 and CDR2: WSHSY and SAAADI.

V gene TRBV6-1 combines with J gene TRBJ2-7; 11 bases match TRBD1. Germline CDR1 MNHNS, CDR2 SASEGT. This CDR3 is built from 13 residues. V dropped 7 bases and J dropped 4; count of bases not matched to a gene: 3. CDR3 in DNA: TGTGCCAGCAATCGGGACAGGGGGTACGAGCAGTACTTC. Translating it yields CASNRDRGYEQYF.

This chain links TRBV11-2 with TRBJ2-2, with D possibly called TRBD1 or TRBD2 (6 bases each). Trimming cost V 0 bases and J 6 bases, with 11 bases left between them. Germline lookup yields CDR1 SGHAT and CDR2 FQNNGV. CDR3 size: 15 residues. The CDR3 DNA is TGTGCCAGCAGCTTAGATTTGGGGGGCCCCGGGGAGCTGTTTTTT. Its protein is CASSLDLGGPGELFF.

This chain links TRBV13 with TRBJ1-3; no reliable D call. Trimming took 0 bases from V and 2 from J, leaving 14 bases between them. Germline CDR1 PRHDT, CDR2 FYEKMQ (reference sequence). The CDR3 runs to 17 residues. DNA of the CDR3: TGTGCCAGCAGCTTAGGAAGTCAACCCCTCACTGGAAACACCATATATTTT. Its translation: CASSLGSQPLTGNTIYF.